The 5 T cell receptor beta chains below come from one sample, sequenced in a study of cytomegalovirus exposure and HLA in healthy donors. The PCR made use of 60 Vbeta and 13 Jbeta primers. The assay was immunoSEQ multiplex PCR, and TCRdb's table has in-frame clones only and misses some. The table includes over 150,000 clones, around 74% detected once. Specimen: PBMCs. These receptors all stem from a man younger than 35 in good health and CMV-seronegative.

V gene TRBV18 combines with J gene TRBJ2-3; TRBD1 matches 10 bases. The germline V gene encodes CDR1 KGHSH and CDR2 LQKENI. The trim removed 6 bases at V and 1 base at J, leaving 4 bases unmatched. CDR3 size: 15 residues. Here the CDR3 DNA reads TGTGCCAGCTCCCCCGGGACAGGGGGCACAGATACGCAGTATTTT. This codes for CASSPGTGGTDTQYF.

The chain has TRBV6-5 and TRBJ2-5; no clear D gene. The CDR3 loop spans 13 amino acids. CDR1 and CDR2 (germline): MNHEY, SVGAGI. The V gene lost 4 bases and the J gene lost 5 bases, with 11 bases spanning the gap. The CDR3, as DNA: TGTGCCAGCAGTTTTGCTGGCCTCGAGACCCAGTACTTC. Protein sequence: CASSFAGLETQYF.

The gene calls are TRBV2 and TRBJ1-1, with no clear D. Germline V CDR1 and CDR2: SNHLY, FYNNEI. The CDR3 spans 11 residues. Trimming took 2 bases from V and 10 from J, leaving 8 bases between them. CDR3 residues: CASSEYGAAFF. The CDR3 DNA follows: TGTGCCAGCAGTGAATACGGAGCAGCTTTCTTT.

The V gene is TRBV28, the J gene TRBJ1-5; 7 bases are shared with TRBD1. V trimming: 3 bases; J trimming: 1 base; junction bases outside the gene matches: 15. The CDR3 has 19 amino acids. The germline V gene encodes CDR1 MDHEN and CDR2 SYDVKM. This CDR3 reads CASSFNRGINIRSNQPQHF. The CDR3 nucleotides are TGTGCCAGCAGTTTTAACAGGGGAATAAATATTAGAAGCAATCAGCCCCAGCATTTT.

This clone was observed a few times. The V and J genes are TRBV4-1 and TRBJ1-1, with D possibly being TRBD1 (5 bases). The V and J ends lost 0 bases and 1 base respectively, with 9 bases between them. CDR3 length: 15 amino acids. Per germline, CDR1 MGHRA and CDR2 YSYEKL. The CDR3, as DNA: TGCGCCAGCAGCCAAGATCGCAGGGCGAACACTGAAGCTTTCTTT. Translating gives CASSQDRRANTEAFF.